The sequence of this T cell receptor (beta chain) was determined in a study of spatial heterogeneity in lung cancer. Overall study context: Alpha-chain detections were consistently fewer than beta-chain detections among the sequences. Overall study findings and caveats: Quantities of ubiquitous and regional expanded TCRs paralleled ubiquitous and regional nonsynonymous mutations, respectively. Mutation tallies in tumors tracked expanded intratumoral alpha and beta TCR counts.

Time point meaning: sample taken at primary tumor resection. TCRdb fed the 5' RACE reads into MiXCR, producing one record per CDR3 protein. Of 9,500 to 11,000 distinct CDR3 sequences listed, under 6.5% are singletons. The CDR3 has 17 residues. Germline V lookup: CDR1 SGHDT, CDR2 YYEEEE. The trim removed 3 bases at V and 2 bases at J, leaving 11 bases unmatched. Comment on this clonotype: Its antigen is still unknown. This beta chain is a stray sequence in a library constructed for alpha chains; its clone size is not meaningful.

The chain recombines TRBV5-6 with TRBJ2-3; TRBD1 matches 8 bases. The sample in question was lung tumor tissue, obtained at surgery. This sequence was found in a male donor with early-stage non-small cell lung cancer. The CDR3, as DNA: TGTGCCAGCAGCTGGGGACAGGCCAGATTTCTCACAGATACGCAGTATTTT. Its protein product is CASSWGQARFLTDTQYF.